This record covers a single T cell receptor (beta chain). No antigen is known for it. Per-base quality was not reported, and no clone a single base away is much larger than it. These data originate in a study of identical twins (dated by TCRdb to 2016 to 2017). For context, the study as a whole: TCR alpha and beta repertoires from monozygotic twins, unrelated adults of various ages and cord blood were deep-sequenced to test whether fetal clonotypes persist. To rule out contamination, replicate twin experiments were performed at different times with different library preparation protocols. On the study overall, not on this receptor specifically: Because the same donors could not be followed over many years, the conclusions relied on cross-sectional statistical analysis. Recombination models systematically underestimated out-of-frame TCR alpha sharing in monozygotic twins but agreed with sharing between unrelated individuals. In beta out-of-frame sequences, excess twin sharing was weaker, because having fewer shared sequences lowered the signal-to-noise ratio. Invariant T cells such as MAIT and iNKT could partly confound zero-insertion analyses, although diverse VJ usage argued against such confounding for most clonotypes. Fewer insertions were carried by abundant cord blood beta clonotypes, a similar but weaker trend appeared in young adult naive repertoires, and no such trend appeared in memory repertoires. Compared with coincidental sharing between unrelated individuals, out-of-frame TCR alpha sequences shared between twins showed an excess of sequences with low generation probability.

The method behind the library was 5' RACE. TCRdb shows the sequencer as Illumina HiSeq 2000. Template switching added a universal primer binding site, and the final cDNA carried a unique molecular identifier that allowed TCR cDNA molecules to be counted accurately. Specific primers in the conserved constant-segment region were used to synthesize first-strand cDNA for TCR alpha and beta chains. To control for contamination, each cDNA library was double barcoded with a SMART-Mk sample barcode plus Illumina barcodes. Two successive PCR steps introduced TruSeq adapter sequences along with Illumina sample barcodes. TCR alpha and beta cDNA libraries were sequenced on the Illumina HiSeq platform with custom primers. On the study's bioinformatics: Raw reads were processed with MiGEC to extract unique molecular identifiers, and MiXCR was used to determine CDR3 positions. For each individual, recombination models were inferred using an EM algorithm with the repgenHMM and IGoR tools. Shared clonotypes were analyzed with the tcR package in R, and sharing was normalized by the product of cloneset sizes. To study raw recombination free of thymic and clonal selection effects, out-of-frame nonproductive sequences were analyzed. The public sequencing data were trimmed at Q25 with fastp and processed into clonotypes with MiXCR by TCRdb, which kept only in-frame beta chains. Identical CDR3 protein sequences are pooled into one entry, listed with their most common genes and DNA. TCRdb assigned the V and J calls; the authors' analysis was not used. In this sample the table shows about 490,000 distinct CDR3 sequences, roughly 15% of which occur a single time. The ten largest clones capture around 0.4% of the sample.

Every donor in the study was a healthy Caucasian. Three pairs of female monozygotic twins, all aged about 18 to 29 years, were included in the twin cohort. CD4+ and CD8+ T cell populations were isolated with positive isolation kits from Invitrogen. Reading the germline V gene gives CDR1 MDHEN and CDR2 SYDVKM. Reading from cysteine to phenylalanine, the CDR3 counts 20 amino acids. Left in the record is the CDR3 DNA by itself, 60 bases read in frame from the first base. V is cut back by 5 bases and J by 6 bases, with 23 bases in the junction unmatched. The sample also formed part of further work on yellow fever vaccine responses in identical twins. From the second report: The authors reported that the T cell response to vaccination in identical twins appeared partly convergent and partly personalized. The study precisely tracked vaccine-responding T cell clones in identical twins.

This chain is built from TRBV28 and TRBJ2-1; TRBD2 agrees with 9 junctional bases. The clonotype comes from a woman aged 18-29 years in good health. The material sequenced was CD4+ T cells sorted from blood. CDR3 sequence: CASSLFTLRVSGSRGNEQFF. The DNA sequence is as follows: TGTGCCAGCAGTCTTTTTACCCTGCGGGTTAGCGGGAGTAGGGGCAATGAGCAGTTCTTC.